Sequencing of this T cell receptor (beta chain) was carried out in a study of long-term antiretroviral therapy in people with HIV. A remark on this clone: Antigen specificity is unknown.

Researchers report immunoSEQ v3.0 was run at survey level. The sequencing target was about 35,000-55,000 T-cell genomes per sample. Generated by immunoSEQ multiplex PCR, the TCRdb table keeps only in-frame clones and is missing some. The sample comprises fewer than 20,000 clones, 94% of which are singletons, and around 4.3% rests with the top ten. The CDR3 length is 12 residues. V shed 3 bases and J shed 2 bases, with 4 bases lying between them. The germline CDR1 and CDR2 sequences are SGHTA and FQGNSA. Study-level findings and limits: Clones that expanded before ART (that is, prior to treatment) dominated the repertoire at all time points. In samples taken after ART, diversity increased but remained below transplant donor control levels. The blood, collected between the mid-2000s and the late 2010s, was possibly taken under older ART regimens.

The TCR was taken from a woman aged 45 to 65 with HIV. V gene TRBV7-2 combines with J gene TRBJ1-2; D not certain. The material sequenced was unsorted PBMCs, taken around 6.4 years after starting antiretroviral therapy. Here the CDR3 DNA reads TGTGCCAGCAGCTTTGACAACTATGGCTACACCTTC. This sequence encodes CASSFDNYGYTF.